Each of the 28 T cell receptor beta chains below was sequenced from the same sample in a study of shared clonotypes between healthy human individuals. Some clones are missing from TCRdb's copy, which holds only in-frame ones; the method was immunoSEQ multiplex PCR. The sample yields roughly 1.4 million clones, approximately 98.5% seen once. Sequences were obtained from naive CD4+ T cells sorted from blood. The subset was: CD45RA+ positively selected. Every receptor here comes from a man younger than 45 in good health.

About this clone itself: The identical CDR3 is also encoded by other nucleotide sequences in the sample. V is TRBV9 and J is TRBJ2-1; 9 bases are a match to TRBD2. This CDR3 contains 16 residues. The ends lost 2 bases at V and 3 bases at J; junction bases unmatched: 6. Germline loops: CDR1 SGDLS, CDR2 YYNGEE. CDR3: CASSVLSGRLYNEQFF. The CDR3 nucleotides read TGTGCCAGCAGCGTGCTCAGCGGGAGGCTCTACAATGAGCAGTTCTTC.

V and J are TRBV5-4 and TRBJ2-1; 15 positions agree with TRBD2. This CDR3 has 18 residues. Germline V gene data show CDR1 as SGHNT and CDR2 as YYREEE (reference sequence). Trimming cost V 0 bases and J 5 bases; bases outside gene matches: 6. Here the CDR3 reads CASSLGTSGRALNNEQFF. As DNA, the CDR3 is TGTGCCAGCAGCTTGGGGACTAGCGGGAGGGCATTAAACAATGAGCAGTTCTTC.

This rearrangement joins TRBV9 to TRBJ2-7; 12 bases fit TRBD1. Germline-derived CDR1 and CDR2 are SGDLS and YYNGEE. The CDR3 is made up of 15 amino acids. Trimming cost V 2 bases and J 6 bases; bases outside gene matches: 6. Here the CDR3 DNA reads TGTGCCAGCAGCGTCTCCGGGACAGGGGGCTCCGAGCAGTACTTC. Its translation: CASSVSGTGGSEQYF.

V is TRBV11-2 and J is TRBJ1-5, with D unclear. Germline CDR1 reads SGHAT; CDR2 reads FQNNGV. The CDR3 spans 13 residues. V was pared by 4 bases and J by 4 bases, with 8 bases between. The CDR3 reads CASSSQPNQPQHF. CDR3 DNA: TGTGCCAGCAGCTCGCAGCCTAATCAGCCCCAGCATTTT.

CDR3 coding DNA: TGTGCCAGCAGCCCCGGACTAGCGGGACTCTACAATGAGCAGTTCTTC. Protein: CASSPGLAGLYNEQFF. This rearrangement joins TRBV5-5 to TRBJ2-1; 12 nucleotides match TRBD2. Trimming cost V 4 bases and J 3 bases; bases outside gene matches: 5. This CDR3 region has 16 residues. Germline V gives CDR1 SGHKS, CDR2 YYEKEE (reference sequence). Variable domain in full (rest from reference TRBV5-5 and TRBJ2-1): DAGVTQSPTHLIKTRGQQVTLRCSPISGHKSVSWYQQVLGQGPQFIFQYYEKEERGRGNFPDRFSARQFPNYSSELNVNALLLGDSALYLCASSPGLAGLYNEQFFGPGTRLTVL.

V and J are TRBV25-1 and TRBJ2-3, with D perhaps matching TRBD2 (6 bases). Germline V gene data show CDR1 as MGHDK and CDR2 as SYGVNS. The ends were cut back, 3 bases at V and 5 bases at J, with 9 bases in the middle. The CDR3 is made up of 13 amino acids. CDR3 nucleotide sequence: TGTGCCAGCAGTGACCCCGGGAGAGATACGCAGTATTTT. Protein sequence: CASSDPGRDTQYF.

This chain links TRBV11-2 with TRBJ2-3; 9 bases align to TRBD2. Unmatched junction bases numbered 6, after V lost 4 bases and J lost 4 bases. CDR1 is SGHAT, CDR2 FQNNGV, per germline. The CDR3 runs to 15 residues. The CDR3 DNA is TGTGCCAGCAGCTCCGTAGCGGGAGCGGCAGATACGCAGTATTTT. This encodes CASSSVAGAADTQYF.

V usage is TRBV10-3 and J usage is TRBJ2-7; TRBD2 matches at 13 bases. V dropped 7 bases and J dropped 4; count of bases not matched to a gene: 7. This CDR3 contains 15 residues. Germline V gene lookup returns CDR1 ENHRY and CDR2 SYGVKD. CDR3 sequence (DNA): TGTGCCATCACCGAAGGACTAGCGGGAGAGTACGAGCAGTACTTC. Its protein product is CAITEGLAGEYEQYF.

This chain links TRBV6-1 with TRBJ2-5; D remains ambiguous. V lost 2 bases to trimming and J lost 0 bases, with 13 bases between them. The CDR3 is 16 amino acids. Germline CDR1 MNHNS, CDR2 SASEGT. The CDR3 reads CASSEFSRRYQETQYF. CDR3 DNA: TGTGCCAGCAGTGAATTTTCCCGACGGTACCAAGAGACCCAGTACTTC.

The gene calls are TRBV5-1 and TRBJ1-1; D might be TRBD1 (5 bases). The V gene lost 3 bases and the J gene lost 0 bases, with 12 bases spanning the gap. CDR1 is SGHRS and CDR2 is YFSETQ in the germline V gene. The CDR3 extends over 15 amino acids. CDR3 nucleotide sequence: TGCGCCAGCAGCTCGGCCGACAGCCTGAACACTGAAGCTTTCTTT. As protein: CASSSADSLNTEAFF.

This chain connects TRBV27 to TRBJ2-3; the D is unclear. This CDR3 has 14 amino acids. V lost 4 bases to trimming and J lost 2 bases, with 10 bases between them. Germline V gene data show CDR1 as MNHEY and CDR2 as SMNVEV (reference sequence). DNA for the CDR3: TGTGCCAGCAGTTCTGCCCCGTTCACAGATACGCAGTATTTT. Translating gives CASSSAPFTDTQYF.

This clone was seen a single time. In DNA form, the CDR3 reads TGTGCCAGCGCAATCGAAGTCGAGTTCACTGAAGCTTTCTTT. Protein: CASAIEVEFTEAFF. The V gene is TRBV2, the J gene TRBJ1-1; D call uncertain. The CDR3 extends over 14 amino acids. Germline V CDR1 and CDR2: SNHLY, FYNNEI. V was pared by 8 bases and J by 4 bases, with 17 bases between.

This chain joins TRBV6-5 and TRBJ1-2; D is uncertain. V gave up 2 bases and J gave up 4 bases, with 11 bases separating them. Germline loops: CDR1 MNHEY, CDR2 SVGAGI. The CDR3 sequence is 14 residues long. The CDR3 protein is CASSYLGGPYGYTF. CDR3 nucleotide sequence: TGTGCCAGCAGTTACCTCGGCGGTCCCTATGGCTACACCTTC.

As regards this clone: The same CDR3 is also encoded by other DNA sequences in this sample. The chain combines TRBV4-3 with TRBJ2-1; tentatively, D is TRBD1 or TRBD2 (6 bases each). V lost 0 bases to trimming and J lost 2 bases, with 11 bases between them. CDR3 size: 16 residues. Germline V gene lookup returns CDR1 LGHNA and CDR2 YSLEER. The CDR3 DNA reads TGCGCCAGCAGCCAAGAACTAGCAGGGGCCTACAATGAGCAGTTCTTC. This gives the protein CASSQELAGAYNEQFF.

The chain links TRBV4-1 to TRBJ1-4, with D possibly being TRBD1 (6 bases). CDR1 and CDR2 from the germline V gene are MGHRA and YSYEKL. The CDR3 has 17 residues. Trimming took off 1 base at V and 3 bases at J, with 15 bases between the two ends. As DNA, the CDR3 is TGCGCCAGCAGCCAAGGCAGGGGCCTACTACCTAATGAAAAACTGTTTTTT. It is translated as CASSQGRGLLPNEKLFF.

V gene TRBV7-2 combines with J gene TRBJ2-5; no reliable D call. From germline, CDR1 is SGHTA and CDR2 FQGNSA. The CDR3 consists of 12 residues. The V and J ends lost 1 base and 7 bases respectively, with 7 bases between them. The CDR3 nucleotides are TGTGCCAGCAGCTTAGTTGGAGCGACCCAGTACTTC. Protein: CASSLVGATQYF.

V is TRBV14 and J is TRBJ2-1, with TRBD2 matching over 7 bases. Germline loops: CDR1 SGHDN, CDR2 FVKESK. V dropped 3 bases and J dropped 6; count of bases not matched to a gene: 8. The CDR3 extends over 15 amino acids. In DNA form, the CDR3 reads TGTGCCAGCAGCCACTCCACCTGGGGGGGCAATGAGCAGTTCTTC. Translating gives CASSHSTWGGNEQFF. The full variable domain, completed using reference TRBV14 and TRBJ2-1, is EAGVTQFPSHSVIEKGQTVTLRCDPISGHDNLYWYRRVMGKEIKFLLHFVKESKQDESGMPNNRFLAERTGGTYSTLKVQPAELEDSGVYFCASSHSTWGGNEQFFGPGTRLTVL.

The CDR3 DNA sequence: TGTGCCAGCAGTTCCAAACAGGGAGGTGGAAACACCATATATTTT. This codes for CASSSKQGGGNTIYF. The rearrangement links TRBV9 to TRBJ1-3; a weak D match, TRBD1 (6 bases). Germline lookup yields CDR1 SGDLS and CDR2 YYNGEE. V was cut by 5 bases and J by 3 bases, with 15 bases left in between. There are 15 residues in the CDR3. The full variable domain, with the rest looked up from reference TRBV9 and TRBJ1-3, is DSGVTQTPKHLITATGQRVTLRCSPRSGDLSVYWYQQSLDQGLQFLIQYYNGEERAKGNILERFSAQQFPDLHSELNLSSLELGDSALYFCASSSKQGGGNTIYFGEGSWLTVV.

The J gene is TRBJ1-4, the V gene TRBV2, with D maybe TRBD1 (6 bases). The CDR3 has 15 residues. CDR1 is SNHLY and CDR2 is FYNNEI in the germline V gene. The V end was cut by 3 bases, the J end by 7 bases, with 15 bases between. The CDR3 DNA sequence: TGTGCCAGCAGTGAGCAGACAGGTTTTACTGAAAAACTGTTTTTT. This translates into CASSEQTGFTEKLFF.

A word on this clone: This sample also contains other DNA sequences that code for the same CDR3. J is TRBJ1-2 and V is TRBV29-1; D call uncertain. The CDR3 sequence is 12 residues long. Germline V gene sequence: CDR1 SQVTM, CDR2 ANQGSEA. Deletions cut 4 bases from V and 0 bases from J, with 6 bases between. The chain's CDR3 is CSVAGANYGYTF. Written as DNA, the CDR3 is TGCAGCGTTGCAGGAGCTAACTATGGCTACACCTTC.

The chain couples TRBV29-1 to TRBJ2-7; 10 bases line up with TRBD2. The trim removed 7 bases at V and 1 base at J, leaving 10 bases unmatched. CDR3 length equals 15 residues. Germline-derived CDR1 and CDR2 are SQVTM and ANQGSEA. As DNA, the CDR3 is TGCAGCGCTGGCCCCGGGACTAGCGCTTCCTACGAGCAGTACTTC. As protein: CSAGPGTSASYEQYF.

The J gene is TRBJ2-6, the V gene TRBV11-2, with no clear D. The germline CDR1 and CDR2 sequences are SGHAT and FQNNGV. This CDR3 comprises 15 residues. Deletions cut 5 bases from V and 0 bases from J, with 8 bases between. CDR3 sequence: CASSPQPSGANVLTF. The CDR3 DNA reads as TGTGCCAGCAGCCCGCAGCCCTCTGGGGCCAACGTCCTGACTTTC.

This sequence joins TRBV7-2 and TRBJ2-3; TRBD1 or TRBD2 may be the D gene (5 bases each). This CDR3 has 17 residues. V was clipped by 1 base and J by 7 bases, with 21 bases between them. CDR1 is SGHTA and CDR2 is FQGNSA in the germline V gene. The CDR3 loop reads CASSLVWDQHAGHTQYF. The DNA of the CDR3 is TGTGCCAGCAGCTTAGTGTGGGACCAGCACGCGGGTCATACGCAGTATTTT.

This chain uses TRBV7-3 with TRBJ2-1; 10 bases align to TRBD1. The J segment lost 1 base and the V segment lost 5 bases, leaving 11 bases of the junction unmatched. Germline CDR1 SGHTA, CDR2 FQGTGA. There are 18 residues in the CDR3. The CDR3, as DNA: TGTGCCAGCAGCCCACATTCACCGGGACAGGGGTCCTACAATGAGCAGTTCTTC. It encodes CASSPHSPGQGSYNEQFF.

The chain has TRBV19 and TRBJ2-4; 10 bases line up with TRBD1. Germline CDR1 reads LNHDA; CDR2 reads SQIVND (reference sequence). The CDR3 consists of 14 residues. Germline trimming cut 3 bases from V and 8 bases from J; bases unmatched to any gene: 4. The CDR3 nucleotides read TGTGCCAGTAGTATCCCGGACAGGGGGGACATTCAGTACTTC. Translation gives CASSIPDRGDIQYF.

This rearrangement joins TRBV10-3 to TRBJ2-1; 10 bases are shared with TRBD2. The germline CDR1 and CDR2 sequences are ENHRY and SYGVKD. The CDR3 runs to 14 residues. V was pared by 4 bases and J by 7 bases, with 4 bases of the junction left unmatched. The CDR3 here is CAISGLAGANEQFF. The CDR3 DNA follows: TGTGCCATCAGTGGGCTAGCGGGAGCAAATGAGCAGTTCTTC.

The chain recombines TRBV30 with TRBJ2-1; possible D gene TRBD1, 5 bases. V was shortened by 0 bases and J by 10 bases, with 7 bases between the two germline ends. The CDR3 is 11 residues long. Germline CDR1 reads GTSNPN; CDR2 reads SVGIG (reference sequence). The CDR3 here is CAWSVQAEQFF. In DNA form, the CDR3 reads TGTGCCTGGAGTGTACAGGCGGAGCAGTTCTTC.

The chain recombines TRBV28 with TRBJ2-7; 10 bases map to TRBD1. From germline, CDR1 is MDHEN and CDR2 SYDVKM. V lost 11 bases and J lost 0; bases outside the gene matches: 10. This CDR3 region has 15 residues. In DNA form, the CDR3 reads TGTGCCTGCGCGGACAGGGGGACGAGCTCCTACGAGCAGTACTTC. Translating it yields CACADRGTSSYEQYF.